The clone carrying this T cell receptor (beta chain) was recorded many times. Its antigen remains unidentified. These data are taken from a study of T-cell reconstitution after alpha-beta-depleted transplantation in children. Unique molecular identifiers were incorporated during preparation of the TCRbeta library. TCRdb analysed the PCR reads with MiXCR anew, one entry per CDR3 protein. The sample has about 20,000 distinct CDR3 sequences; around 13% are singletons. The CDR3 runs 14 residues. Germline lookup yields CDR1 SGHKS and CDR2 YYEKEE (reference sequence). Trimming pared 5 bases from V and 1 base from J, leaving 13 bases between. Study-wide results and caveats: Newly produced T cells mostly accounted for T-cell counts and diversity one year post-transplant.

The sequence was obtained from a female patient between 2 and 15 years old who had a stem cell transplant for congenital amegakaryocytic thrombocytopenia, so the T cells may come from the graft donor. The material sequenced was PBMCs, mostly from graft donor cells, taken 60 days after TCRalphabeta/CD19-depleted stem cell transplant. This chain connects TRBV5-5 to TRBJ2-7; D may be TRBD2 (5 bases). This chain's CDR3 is CASSQDWNSYEQYF. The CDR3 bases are TGTGCCAGCAGTCAGGACTGGAATTCCTACGAGCAGTACTTC.